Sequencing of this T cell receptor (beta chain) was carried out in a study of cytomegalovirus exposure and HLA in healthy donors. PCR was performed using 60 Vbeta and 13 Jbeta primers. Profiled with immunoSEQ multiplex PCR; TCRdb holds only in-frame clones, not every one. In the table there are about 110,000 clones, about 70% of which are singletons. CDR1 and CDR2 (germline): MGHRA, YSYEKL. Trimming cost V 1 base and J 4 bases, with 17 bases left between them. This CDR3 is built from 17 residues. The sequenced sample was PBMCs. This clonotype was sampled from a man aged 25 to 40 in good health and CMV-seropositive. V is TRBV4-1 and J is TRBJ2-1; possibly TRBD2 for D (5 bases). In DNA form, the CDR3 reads TGCGCCAGCAGCCAAGGTAGCGAGGGCCGGAGGTACAATGAGCAGTTCTTC. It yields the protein CASSQGSEGRRYNEQFF.